Sequencing of this T cell receptor beta chain was carried out in a study of human T cells and chemical hapten exposure. Study summary: In the sensitization step, 2% DPC was placed on about 2 cm by about 2 cm of upper inner arm skin. Predominantly women, the patients had alopecia areata, totalis or universalis.

This CDR3 has 14 residues. Germline loops: CDR1 SGHVS, CDR2 FNYEAQ. V was pared by 5 bases and J by 1 base, with 10 bases between. The study, taken as a whole, reports: Healthy people's immune response may differ from that of the donors, who had alopecia.

Time point in this sample: patch test 1, 2 weeks after DPC sensitization. Documented treatment: therapeutic diphenylcyclopropenone sensitization with weekly scalp DPC. TCRdb ran MiXCR on the RACE reads and lists one entry per CDR3 protein. Here the sample spans approximately 57,000 distinct CDR3 sequences, about 9.3% being singletons. A few counts support this clonotype. Its specificity is unknown. The chain combines TRBV7-6 with TRBJ2-3; D may be TRBD2 (7 bases). The clonotype was recovered from a woman in her forties with alopecia areata. Some clones in this sample may be carry-over from other donors' samples. Specimen: whole blood, collected in connection with sensitization to the hapten diphenylcyclopropenone (DPC). This CDR3 is CASSLGGRTDTQYF. The CDR3 region has the DNA TGTGCCAGCAGCCTGGGGGGGCGCACAGATACGCAGTATTTT.